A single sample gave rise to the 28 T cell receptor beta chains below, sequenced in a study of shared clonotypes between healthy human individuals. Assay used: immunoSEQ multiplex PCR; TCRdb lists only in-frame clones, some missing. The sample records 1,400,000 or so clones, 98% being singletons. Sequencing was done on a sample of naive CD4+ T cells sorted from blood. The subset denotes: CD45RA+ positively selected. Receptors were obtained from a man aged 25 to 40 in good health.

The CDR3 nucleotides are TGTGCCAGCAGCCAAGGGCAAATGGAGACCCAGTACTTC. It is translated as CASSQGQMETQYF. The rearrangement links TRBV4-2 to TRBJ2-5, with D unresolved. CDR3 length equals 13 residues. V was clipped by 1 base and J by 5 bases, with 8 bases between them. The V gene's germline CDR1 is LGHNA and CDR2 YNFKEQ.

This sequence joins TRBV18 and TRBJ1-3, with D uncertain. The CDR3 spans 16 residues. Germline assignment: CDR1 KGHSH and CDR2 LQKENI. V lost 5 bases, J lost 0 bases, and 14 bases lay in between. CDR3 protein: CASSESQTSSGNTIYF. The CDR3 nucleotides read TGTGCCAGCTCAGAATCTCAGACTAGCTCTGGAAACACCATATATTTT. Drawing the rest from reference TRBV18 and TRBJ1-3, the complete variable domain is NAGVMQNPRHLVRRRGQEARLRCSPMKGHSHVYWYRQLPEEGLKFMVYLQKENIIDESGMPKERFSAEFPKEGPSILRIQQVVRGDSAAYFCASSESQTSSGNTIYFGEGSWLTVV.

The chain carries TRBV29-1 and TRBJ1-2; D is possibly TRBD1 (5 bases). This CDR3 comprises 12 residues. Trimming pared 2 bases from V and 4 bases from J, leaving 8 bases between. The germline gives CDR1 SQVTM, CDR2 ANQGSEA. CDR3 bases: TGCAGCGTTGAACGGGACCGCTATGGCTACACCTTC. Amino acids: CSVERDRYGYTF.

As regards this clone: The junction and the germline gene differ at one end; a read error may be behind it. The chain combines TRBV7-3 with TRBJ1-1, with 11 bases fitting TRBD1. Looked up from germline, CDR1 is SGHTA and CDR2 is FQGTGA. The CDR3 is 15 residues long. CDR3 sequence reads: CASSVTGQGATEAFF. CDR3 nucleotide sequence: TGTGCCAGCAGCGTAACAGGACAGGGGGCGACTGAAGCTTTCTTT.

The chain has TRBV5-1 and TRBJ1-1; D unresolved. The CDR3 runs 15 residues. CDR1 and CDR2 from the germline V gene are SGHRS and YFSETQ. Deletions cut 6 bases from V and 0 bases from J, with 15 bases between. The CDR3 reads CASTAGWAMNTEAFF. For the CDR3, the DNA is TGCGCCAGCACGGCAGGCTGGGCGATGAACACTGAAGCTTTCTTT.

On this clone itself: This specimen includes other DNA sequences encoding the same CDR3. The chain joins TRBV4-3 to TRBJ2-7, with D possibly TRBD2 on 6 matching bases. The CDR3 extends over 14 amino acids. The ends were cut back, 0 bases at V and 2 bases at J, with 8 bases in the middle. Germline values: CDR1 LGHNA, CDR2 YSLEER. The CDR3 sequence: CASSQEWGAYEQYF. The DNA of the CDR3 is TGCGCCAGCAGCCAAGAATGGGGGGCCTACGAGCAGTACTTC.

The DNA for the CDR3 is TGTGCCAGCAGTTTACGGCAGCCAGAAGCTTTCTTT. Residues: CASSLRQPEAFF. This chain connects TRBV27 to TRBJ1-1, with D unresolved. The CDR3 sequence is 12 residues long. The V gene lost 2 bases and the J gene lost 8 bases, with 9 bases spanning the gap. Germline lookup yields CDR1 MNHEY and CDR2 SMNVEV (reference sequence).

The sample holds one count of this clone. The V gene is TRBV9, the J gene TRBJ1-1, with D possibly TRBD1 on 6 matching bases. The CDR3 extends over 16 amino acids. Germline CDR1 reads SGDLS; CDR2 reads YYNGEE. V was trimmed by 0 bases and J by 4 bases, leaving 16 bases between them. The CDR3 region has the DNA TGTGCCAGCAGCGTAGTGACAGGAGCAGCCCCCACTGAAGCTTTCTTT. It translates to CASSVVTGAAPTEAFF.

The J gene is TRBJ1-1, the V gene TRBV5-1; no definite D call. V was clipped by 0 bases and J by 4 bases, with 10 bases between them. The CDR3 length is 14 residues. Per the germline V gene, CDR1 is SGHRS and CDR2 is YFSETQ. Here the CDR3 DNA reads TGCGCCAGCAGCTTGGAGTGGGTATCCACTGAAGCTTTCTTT. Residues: CASSLEWVSTEAFF. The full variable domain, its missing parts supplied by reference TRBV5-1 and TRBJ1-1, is KAGVTQTPRYLIKTRGQQVTLSCSPISGHRSVSWYQQTPGQGLQFLFEYFSETQRNKGNFPGRFSGRQFSNSRSEMNVSTLELGDSALYLCASSLEWVSTEAFFGQGTRLTVV.

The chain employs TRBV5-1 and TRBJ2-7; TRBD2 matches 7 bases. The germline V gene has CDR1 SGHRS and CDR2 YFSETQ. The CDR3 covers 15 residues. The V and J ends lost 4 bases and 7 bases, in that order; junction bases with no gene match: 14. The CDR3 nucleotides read TGCGCCAGCAGCCCCCCCGGGGCGGGGGAGGAGGAGCAGTACTTC. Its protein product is CASSPPGAGEEEQYF.

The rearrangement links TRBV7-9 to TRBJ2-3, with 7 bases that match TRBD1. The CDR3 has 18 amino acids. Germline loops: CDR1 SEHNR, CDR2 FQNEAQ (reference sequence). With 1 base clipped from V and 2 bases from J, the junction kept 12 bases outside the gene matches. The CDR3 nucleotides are TGTGCCAGCAGCTTAGGCCAGGGGGACCCAGAGTACACAGATACGCAGTATTTT. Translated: CASSLGQGDPEYTDTQYF. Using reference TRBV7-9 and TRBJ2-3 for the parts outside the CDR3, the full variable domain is DTGVSQNPRHKITKRGQNVTFRCDPISEHNRLYWYRQTLGQGPEFLTYFQNEAQLEKSRLLSDRFSAERPKGSFSTLEIQRTEQGDSAMYLCASSLGQGDPEYTDTQYFGPGTRLTVL.

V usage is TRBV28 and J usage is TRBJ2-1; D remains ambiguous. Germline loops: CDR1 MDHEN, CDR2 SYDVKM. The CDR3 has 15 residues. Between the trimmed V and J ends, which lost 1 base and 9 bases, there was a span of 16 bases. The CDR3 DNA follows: TGTGCCAGCAGTTTATCCCTTACCCGGGCAGGTGAGCAGTTCTTC. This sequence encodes CASSLSLTRAGEQFF.

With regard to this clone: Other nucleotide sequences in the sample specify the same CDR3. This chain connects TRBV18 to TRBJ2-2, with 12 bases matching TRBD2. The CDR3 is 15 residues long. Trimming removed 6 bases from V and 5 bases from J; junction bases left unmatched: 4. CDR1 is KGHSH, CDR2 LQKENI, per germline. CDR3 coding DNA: TGTGCCAGCTCGCCCGGACTAGCGGGAACCGGGGAGCTGTTTTTT. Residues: CASSPGLAGTGELFF.

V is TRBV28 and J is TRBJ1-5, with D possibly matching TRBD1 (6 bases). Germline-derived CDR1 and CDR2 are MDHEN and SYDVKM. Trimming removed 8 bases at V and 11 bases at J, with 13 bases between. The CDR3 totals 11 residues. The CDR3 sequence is CASSPRGSQHF. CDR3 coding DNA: TGTGCCAGCTCCCCTAGGGGGTCCCAGCATTTT.

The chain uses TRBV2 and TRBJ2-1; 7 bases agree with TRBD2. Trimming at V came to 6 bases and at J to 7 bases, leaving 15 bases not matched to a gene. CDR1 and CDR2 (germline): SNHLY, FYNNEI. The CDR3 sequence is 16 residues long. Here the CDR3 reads CASSPVAAGVKNEQFF. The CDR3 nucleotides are TGTGCCAGCAGCCCCGTTGCTGCGGGAGTTAAGAATGAGCAGTTCTTC. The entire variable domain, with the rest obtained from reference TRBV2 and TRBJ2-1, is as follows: EPEVTQTPSHQVTQMGQEVILRCVPISNHLYFYWYRQILGQKVEFLVSFYNNEISEKSEIFDDQFSVERPDGSNFTLKIRSTKLEDSAMYFCASSPVAAGVKNEQFFGPGTRLTVL.

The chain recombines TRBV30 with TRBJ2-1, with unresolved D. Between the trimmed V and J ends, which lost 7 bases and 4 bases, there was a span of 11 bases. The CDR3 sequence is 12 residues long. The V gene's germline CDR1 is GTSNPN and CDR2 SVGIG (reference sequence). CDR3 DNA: TGTGCCTACACGCCGCGGTACAATGAGCAGTTCTTC. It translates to CAYTPRYNEQFF.

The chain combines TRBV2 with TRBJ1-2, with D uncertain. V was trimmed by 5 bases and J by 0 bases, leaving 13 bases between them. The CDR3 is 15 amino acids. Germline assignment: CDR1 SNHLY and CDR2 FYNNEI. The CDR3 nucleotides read TGTGCCAGCAGTACACCCAGGCGAGCTAACTATGGCTACACCTTC. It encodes CASSTPRRANYGYTF.

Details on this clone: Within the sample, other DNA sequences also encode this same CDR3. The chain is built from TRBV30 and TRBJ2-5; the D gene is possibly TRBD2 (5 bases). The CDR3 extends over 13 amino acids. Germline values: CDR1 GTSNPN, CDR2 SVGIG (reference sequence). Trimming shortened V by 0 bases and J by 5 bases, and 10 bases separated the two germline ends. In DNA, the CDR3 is TGTGCCTGGAGTGTGAGAGGGCTGGAGACCCAGTACTTC. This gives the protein CAWSVRGLETQYF.

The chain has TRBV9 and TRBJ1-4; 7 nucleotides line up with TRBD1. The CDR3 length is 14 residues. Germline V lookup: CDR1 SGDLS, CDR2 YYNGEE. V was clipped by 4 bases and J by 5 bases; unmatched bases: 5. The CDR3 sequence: CASSQPGQNEKLFF. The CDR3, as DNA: TGTGCCAGCAGCCAACCGGGACAGAATGAAAAACTGTTTTTT.

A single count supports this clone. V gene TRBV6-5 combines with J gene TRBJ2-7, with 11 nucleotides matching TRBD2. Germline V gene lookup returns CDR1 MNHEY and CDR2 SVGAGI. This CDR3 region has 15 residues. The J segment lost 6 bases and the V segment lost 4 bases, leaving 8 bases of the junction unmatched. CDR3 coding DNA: TGTGCCAGCAGTTTTCAACTAGCGGGAGTGGGCGAGCAGTACTTC. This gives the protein CASSFQLAGVGEQYF.

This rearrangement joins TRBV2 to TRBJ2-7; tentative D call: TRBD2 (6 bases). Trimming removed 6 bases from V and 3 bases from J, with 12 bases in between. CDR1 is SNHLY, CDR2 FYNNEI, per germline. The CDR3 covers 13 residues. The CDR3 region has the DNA TGTGCCAGCAGGGGGGAGGTGGGCTACGAGCAGTACTTC. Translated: CASRGEVGYEQYF.

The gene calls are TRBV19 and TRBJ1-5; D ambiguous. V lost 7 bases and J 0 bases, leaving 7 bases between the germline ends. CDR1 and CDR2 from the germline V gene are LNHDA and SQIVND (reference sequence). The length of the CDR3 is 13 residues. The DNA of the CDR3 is TGTGCCAGTAAAAAGGATAGCAATCAGCCCCAGCATTTT. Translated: CASKKDSNQPQHF.

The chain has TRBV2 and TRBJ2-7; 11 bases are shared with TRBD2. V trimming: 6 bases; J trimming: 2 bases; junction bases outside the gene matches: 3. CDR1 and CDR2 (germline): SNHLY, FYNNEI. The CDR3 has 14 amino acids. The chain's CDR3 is CASSPSGRTYEQYF. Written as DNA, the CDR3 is TGTGCCAGCAGCCCTAGCGGGAGGACCTACGAGCAGTACTTC. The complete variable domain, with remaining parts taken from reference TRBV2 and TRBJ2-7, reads EPEVTQTPSHQVTQMGQEVILRCVPISNHLYFYWYRQILGQKVEFLVSFYNNEISEKSEIFDDQFSVERPDGSNFTLKIRSTKLEDSAMYFCASSPSGRTYEQYFGPGTRLTVT.

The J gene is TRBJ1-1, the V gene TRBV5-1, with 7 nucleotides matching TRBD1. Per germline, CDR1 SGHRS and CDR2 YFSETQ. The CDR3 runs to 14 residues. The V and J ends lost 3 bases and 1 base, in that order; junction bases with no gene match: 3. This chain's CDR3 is CASSWDRQNTEAFF. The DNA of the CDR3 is TGCGCCAGCAGCTGGGACAGACAGAACACTGAAGCTTTCTTT.

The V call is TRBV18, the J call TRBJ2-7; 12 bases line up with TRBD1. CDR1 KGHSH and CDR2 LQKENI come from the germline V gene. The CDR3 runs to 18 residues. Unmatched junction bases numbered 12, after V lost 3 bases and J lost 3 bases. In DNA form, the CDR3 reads TGTGCCAGCTCACCCCTACCCCCGGGACAGGGGGCCTACTACGAGCAGTACTTC. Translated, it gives CASSPLPPGQGAYYEQYF. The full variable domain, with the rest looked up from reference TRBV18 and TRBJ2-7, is NAGVMQNPRHLVRRRGQEARLRCSPMKGHSHVYWYRQLPEEGLKFMVYLQKENIIDESGMPKERFSAEFPKEGPSILRIQQVVRGDSAAYFCASSPLPPGQGAYYEQYFGPGTRLTVT.

CDR3 residues: CASSPPRLAANNEQFF. DNA for the CDR3: TGTGCCAGCAGCCCCCCCCGACTAGCGGCCAACAATGAGCAGTTCTTC. J is TRBJ2-1 and V is TRBV7-2, with 9 bases lining up with TRBD2. Germline V gives CDR1 SGHTA, CDR2 FQGNSA. Unmatched junction bases numbered 10, after V lost 5 bases and J lost 5 bases. This CDR3 spans 16 amino acids.

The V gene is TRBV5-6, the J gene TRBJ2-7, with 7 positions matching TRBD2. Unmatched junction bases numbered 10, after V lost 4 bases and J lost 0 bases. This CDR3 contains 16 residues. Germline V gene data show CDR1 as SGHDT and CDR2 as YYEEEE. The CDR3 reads CASSLGPAGSSYEQYF. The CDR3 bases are TGTGCCAGCAGCCTGGGACCAGCGGGAAGCTCCTACGAGCAGTACTTC. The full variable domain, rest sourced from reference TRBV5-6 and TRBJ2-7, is DAGVTQSPTHLIKTRGQQVTLRCSPKSGHDTVSWYQQALGQGPQFIFQYYEEEERQRGNFPDRFSGHQFPNYSSELNVNALLLGDSALYLCASSLGPAGSSYEQYFGPGTRLTVT.

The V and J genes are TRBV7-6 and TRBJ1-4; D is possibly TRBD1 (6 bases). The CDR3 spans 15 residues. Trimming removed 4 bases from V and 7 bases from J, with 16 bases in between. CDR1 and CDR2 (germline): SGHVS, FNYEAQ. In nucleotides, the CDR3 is TGTGCCAGCAGCTCGTCAGGGGATCTTCGTGAAAAACTGTTTTTT. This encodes CASSSSGDLREKLFF.